This record covers a single TCR beta chain. The data belong to a study of blood T cell repertoires in COVID-19. About the research overall: PBMCs, B-cell-depleted T cells, or T cells were the source of the cDNA or gDNA that made up the material.

The authors' processing: Amplification with reference gene primers provided the estimates of nucleated cell counts. Generated by immunoSEQ multiplex PCR, the TCRdb table keeps only in-frame clones and is missing some. The V and J calls and clone size are taken from that table; D and trimming were inferred from the DNA. This sample has roughly 180,000 clones, with around 79% found just once. The germline V gene has CDR1 MNHEY and CDR2 SVGEGT. V lost 5 bases and J lost 3, with 10 bases in between. There are 13 residues in the CDR3. This TCR was sampled from a man between 60 and 75 years old with active or convalescent COVID-19. Sample: peripheral blood. The gene calls are TRBV6-2 or TRBV6-3 and TRBJ1-2; D unresolved. The CDR3 here is CASSRSFYYGYTF. The CDR3 coding sequence is TGTGCCAGCAGTAGGAGCTTTTACTATGGCTACACCTTC.